This TCR beta chain was documented in a study of cytomegalovirus exposure and HLA in healthy donors. There are a few counts of this clone. The target antigen is unknown. The V gene's germline CDR1 is LNHDA and CDR2 SQIVND (reference sequence). V was cut by 3 bases and J by 4 bases, with 9 bases left in between. CDR3 length: 13 residues. Broader study findings: In vitro, a few CMV-associated chains proved specific for CMV antigens. In a later analysis, a missense DCLRE1C variant was linked to TCR beta V- and J-gene trimming. A later analysis linked fewer than 20,000 TCR beta sequences to HLA alleles at 0.05 false discovery rate. According to a later analysis, most TCR beta chains associated with CMV appeared HLA-restricted.

A multiplex PCR was run with 60 Vbeta primers and 13 Jbeta primers. Profiling relied on immunoSEQ multiplex PCR, and the TCRdb table lists in-frame clones only, not all of them. The sample has about 130,000 clones, about two thirds seen once. The chain recombines TRBV19 with TRBJ1-1; D possibly corresponds to TRBD1 (6 bases). The TCR sequence derives from a man aged 60 to 75 in good health and CMV-seropositive. Sample: PBMCs. CDR3 sequence reads: CASSMQGRTEAFF. The CDR3 DNA follows: TGTGCCAGTAGTATGCAGGGGCGCACTGAAGCTTTCTTT.